The present entry profiles one TCR beta chain with its context. This clonotype was detected many times. The antigen this receptor binds is unknown. The sample holds no much larger clone one base away, and base qualities are not on file. The TCR beta CDR3 regions were amplified from the RNA transcripts. A first-round RT-PCR of the TCR CDR3 used the HTBI primer set with the Qiagen OneStep RT-PCR kit. A second multiplex PCR round built the libraries, followed by size selection and purification. Sequencing of the libraries was done on an Illumina HiSeq2000 using paired-end 100 bp reads. Concerning the study's data processing: SOAPnuke was used to process the raw data, removing reads that contained adapters or uncalled bases, had a mean Phred below 15, or lacked an exact match to the constant primer or identifier. COPE v1.2.5 was used to merge high-quality paired reads, and clonotypes were defined as unique nucleotide sequences. MiTCR v1.1 was used to align the clonotypes against IMGT TRBV, TRBD and TRBJ reference segments. The analysis was restricted to V-J combinations with a frequency above 0.0001, which together covered around 99% of the repertoires. A TCS score was defined as the ratio between F50 (clonal expansion) and ExV (chaos), using BLOSUM62-based TCRdist between CDR3 peptides within each V-J. Welch's t-statistics and random forest reduced fewer than 600 V-J features to about 12, which were used in a naive Bayes classifier (R e1071). TCRdb trimmed the raw reads at Q25, called clones with MiXCR and kept productive beta chains. Each record represents a unique CDR3 protein, reported with the most common genes and DNA among its rows. The V and J calls reflect TCRdb's pipeline rather than the authors' work. The sample contains about 210,000 distinct CDR3 sequences, around 17% of them found a single time. The biggest ten clones account for 35% to 50% of the sample.

This entry comes from a study of T cells in Graves' hyperthyroidism and ophthalmopathy (dated by TCRdb to the late 2010s). General notes on the study: Peripheral blood samples were taken at initial diagnosis, before any treatment was given. TCR V-J signatures able to tell the groups apart were searched for in a discovery cohort of 95 or so patients, of whom roughly 42 had Graves' ophthalmopathy and roughly 59 had stable Graves' hyperthyroidism. Whether ophthalmopathy could be predicted prospectively was tested in an independent validation cohort made up of under 20 hyperthyroidism patients plus 17 patients who later progressed to ophthalmopathy. For training and testing, the 100 or so patients in the discovery cohort were randomly divided in a 7:3 ratio. In addition, the study compared T-cell repertoires in thyroid tissue and in blood from roughly six Graves' hyperthyroidism patients. Following sampling, methimazole starting at 30 mg daily was given to hyperthyroidism patients, and high-dose intravenous methylprednisolone was given to ophthalmopathy patients. The paper describes TCR Vbeta CDR3 sequencing of around 140 peripheral blood samples, made up of 43 ophthalmopathy patients, approximately 76 hyperthyroidism patients and roughly 17 progressor patients.

What the study reported, not specific to this receptor: Sample size was not statistically predetermined, and blinding of investigators to group allocation was not performed. In validation, the model predicted progression to ophthalmopathy with roughly 70% sensitivity and 72% to 85% specificity, a median of 6.5 months before onset. A model built on a 13 V-J signature distinguished ophthalmopathy from stable hyperthyroidism, reaching roughly 88% sensitivity and 81.08% specificity in cross-validation and 80%/75% in testing. Blood samples also contained most of the expanded thyroid clonotypes (frequency above 0.001), which suggests that blood repertoires may reflect thyroid immune responses.

V lost 6 bases and J lost 7 bases; the stretch between them is 13 bases long. CDR1 and CDR2 are drawn from the germline V gene: MDHEN, SYDVKM. Taken from cysteine to phenylalanine, the CDR3 has 12 residues. Only CDR3 DNA remains: 36 bases, in frame from the first base. Graves' hyperthyroidism was defined as stable when no progression to ophthalmopathy occurred over 18 months of follow-up. Hyperthyroidism patients were aged 18 to 65 years and newly diagnosed, with disease duration of less than 2 months. Exclusion was applied to patients with uncontrolled infections, other autoimmune diseases, pregnancy or lactation. Clinical symptoms, serum thyroxine and TRAb, thyroid ultrasound, and orbital computed tomography formed the basis for the diagnoses. PBMCs were separated from roughly 10 ml of fresh peripheral blood using Ficoll-Paque density gradient centrifugation. Total RNA was extracted using Trizol reagent, and RNA quality was assessed on an Agilent 2100 Bioanalyzer.

Sequenced input: blood. This clonotype was sampled from a man aged 35-49 years with Graves' hyperthyroidism. The sequence joins TRBV28 to TRBJ2-7, with no D gene named confidently. The bases are TGTGCCAGCAGCCCCCCGTACAGAGAGCAGTACTTC. Its protein reads: CASSPPYREQYF.